The entry below describes one T cell receptor (beta chain). The antigen remains undetermined. The sample belongs to a study of T cell responses to AZD1222 COVID-19 vaccine. Looked up from germline, CDR1 is SGHDN and CDR2 is FVKESK. The V and J ends lost 7 bases and 5 bases respectively, with 12 bases between them. The CDR3 sequence is 13 residues long. Data came from immunoSEQ multiplex PCR; TCRdb stores just in-frame clones and leaves some out. Of under 200,000 clones in the sample, about 90% were seen once. The study, taken as a whole, reports: Epitopes outside B.1.351 and B.1.1.7 mutated regions reportedly drew nearly half of spike TCRs.

The sequence came from an adult who received the AZD1222 COVID-19 vaccine. The sequencing here drew on peripheral blood, taken 28 days after the second AZD1222 dose. The rearrangement links TRBV14 to TRBJ2-1; D unresolved. The chain's CDR3 is CASTEFGHNEQFF. In DNA form, the CDR3 reads TGTGCCAGCACCGAATTCGGACACAATGAGCAGTTCTTC.